The 9 T cell receptor beta chains below come from one sample, sequenced in a study of T cells in Graves' hyperthyroidism and ophthalmopathy. Researchers took RNA transcripts and amplified the TCR beta CDR3 regions from them. First-round RT-PCR of the TCR CDR3 relied on the HTBI primer set. Via MiXCR, TCRdb re-called the multiplex PCR reads, giving one row per CDR3 protein. Here the sample spans hundreds of thousands of distinct CDR3 sequences, 13% to 15% being singletons. The sequenced sample consisted of blood. All receptors come from a woman aged 55-75 years with Graves' ophthalmopathy.

A word on this clonotype: A single base separates this from a much larger clone, so it may be a read error. The chain carries TRBV11-1 and TRBJ2-1, with D possibly being TRBD1 or TRBD2 (6 bases each). This CDR3 comprises 13 residues. The germline V gene encodes CDR1 SGHAT and CDR2 FQDESV (reference sequence). V lost 11 bases to trimming and J lost 8 bases, with 19 bases between them. The CDR3 loop is CARGTPTVDEQFF. Here the CDR3 DNA reads TGTGCCCGCGGGACACCGACTGTGGATGAGCAGTTCTTC.

Many counts were recorded for this clonotype. This chain links TRBV30 with TRBJ1-1, with D perhaps TRBD1 (6 bases). Germline V gene lookup returns CDR1 GTSNPN and CDR2 SVGIG (reference sequence). The CDR3 is made up of 14 amino acids. The V end was cut by 0 bases, the J end by 6 bases, with 14 bases between. This CDR3 is CAWSVWGADPEAFF. As DNA, the CDR3 is TGTGCCTGGAGTGTATGGGGGGCCGATCCTGAAGCTTTCTTT.

This clonotype has only a few counts. V usage is TRBV7-9 and J usage is TRBJ2-1; the match to TRBD2 covers 8 bases. CDR3 length: 12 amino acids. The ends lost 6 bases at V and 10 bases at J; junction bases unmatched: 5. CDR1 is SEHNR, CDR2 FQNEAQ, per germline (reference sequence). The CDR3 nucleotides read TGTGCCAGCAGGCGGGAGGCAGTGGAGCAGTTCTTC. It encodes CASRREAVEQFF.

This clonotype was seen more than once but under ten times. This sequence joins TRBV6-1 and TRBJ1-1; D uncertain. V dropped 6 bases and J dropped 10 bases, with 12 bases sitting between them. The CDR3 sequence is 11 residues long. In germline, CDR1 is MNHNS, CDR2 SASEGT. CDR3 region: CASRGPVRAFF. The CDR3, as DNA: TGTGCCAGCAGGGGTCCCGTAAGAGCTTTCTTT.

This chain connects TRBV6-7 to TRBJ1-5; D not certain. Being an ORF, TRBV6-7 has a function that is uncertain. The CDR3 length is 13 residues. V was trimmed by 5 bases and J by 5 bases, leaving 10 bases between them. For the CDR3, the DNA is TGTGCCAGCAGTCAGGTGCCAGATCAGCCCCAGCATTTT. It specifies CASSQVPDQPQHF.

This clonotype has at least ten counts. The chain has TRBV6-1 and TRBJ1-1; the match to TRBD1 covers 12 bases. Germline V CDR1 and CDR2: MNHNS, SASEGT. V trimming: 5 bases; J trimming: 1 base; junction bases outside the gene matches: 2. The CDR3 sequence is 15 residues long. CDR3 protein: CASSQGQGANTEAFF. In DNA form, the CDR3 reads TGTGCCAGCAGTCAGGGACAGGGGGCGAACACTGAAGCTTTCTTT.

The V gene is TRBV12-3 or TRBV12-4, the J gene TRBJ2-1; TRBD2 matches at 7 bases. V gave up 6 bases and J gave up 4 bases; unmatched junction bases: 9. CDR3 length: 15 residues. The DNA of the CDR3 is TGTGCCAGCAGCTATGGGACTACCCAATACAATGAGCAGTTCTTC. The encoded protein is CASSYGTTQYNEQFF.

This clonotype was observed at least ten times. The CDR3 spells CASNSPGGTDTQYF. CDR3 in DNA: TGTGCCAGCAACTCCCCTGGGGGCACAGATACGCAGTATTTT. This sequence joins TRBV28 and TRBJ2-3; no reliable D call. Germline values: CDR1 MDHEN, CDR2 SYDVKM. The CDR3 is 14 amino acids. V lost 7 bases, J lost 1 base, and 12 bases lay in between. Looking up the rest from reference TRBV28 and TRBJ2-3 gives the full variable domain: DVKVTQSSRYLVKRTGEKVFLECVQDMDHENMFWYRQDPGLGLRLIYFSYDVKMKEKGDIPEGYSVSREKKERFSLILESASTNQTSMYLCASNSPGGTDTQYFGPGTRLTVL.

Points on this clonotype: This may arise from a read error, as a much more abundant clone is one base away. The chain recombines TRBV3-1 with TRBJ2-3; 8 bases map to TRBD2. Germline loops: CDR1 LGHDT, CDR2 YNNKEL (reference sequence). This CDR3 spans 18 amino acids. This chain's CDR3 is CANSQTSSGSLKTDTQYF. DNA of the CDR3: TGTGCCAACAGCCAAACTTCTAGCGGGTCCCTCAAGACAGATACGCAGTATTTT.